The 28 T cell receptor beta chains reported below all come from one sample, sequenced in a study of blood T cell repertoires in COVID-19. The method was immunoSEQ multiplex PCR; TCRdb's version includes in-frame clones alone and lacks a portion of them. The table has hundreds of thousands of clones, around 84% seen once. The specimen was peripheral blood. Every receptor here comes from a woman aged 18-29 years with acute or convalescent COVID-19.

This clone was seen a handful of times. The CDR3 bases are TGTGCCTGGAGTCGGGGGAGGGCCTACGAGCAGTACTTC. It translates to CAWSRGRAYEQYF. The rearrangement uses TRBV30 and TRBJ2-7; 7 positions match TRBD2. J gave up 2 bases and V 2 bases, and 3 bases lay outside the gene matches. This CDR3 has 13 amino acids. Germline loops: CDR1 GTSNPN, CDR2 SVGIG (reference sequence).

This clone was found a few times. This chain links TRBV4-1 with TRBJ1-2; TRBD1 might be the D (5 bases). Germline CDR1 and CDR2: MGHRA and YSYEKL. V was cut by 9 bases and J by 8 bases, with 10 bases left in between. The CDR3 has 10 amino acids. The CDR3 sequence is CASRGFGYTF. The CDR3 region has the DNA TGCGCCAGTCGGGGGTTCGGCTACACCTTC.

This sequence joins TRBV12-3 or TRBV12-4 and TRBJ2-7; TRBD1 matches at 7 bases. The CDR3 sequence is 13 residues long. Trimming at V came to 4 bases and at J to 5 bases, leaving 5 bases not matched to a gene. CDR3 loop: CASSSRQGDEQYF. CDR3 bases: TGTGCCAGCAGTTCCCGACAGGGTGACGAGCAGTACTTC.

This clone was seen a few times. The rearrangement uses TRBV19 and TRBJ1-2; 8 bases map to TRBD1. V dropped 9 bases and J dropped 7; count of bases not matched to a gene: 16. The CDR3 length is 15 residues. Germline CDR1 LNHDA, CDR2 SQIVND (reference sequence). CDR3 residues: CASMGTGVAYRGYTF. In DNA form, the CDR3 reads TGTGCCAGCATGGGGACAGGCGTCGCCTATCGTGGCTACACCTTC.

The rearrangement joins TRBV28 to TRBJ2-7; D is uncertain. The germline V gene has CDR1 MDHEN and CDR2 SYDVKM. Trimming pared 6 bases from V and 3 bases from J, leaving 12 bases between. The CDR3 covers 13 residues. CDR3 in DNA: TGTGCCAGCAGCTATCTCCCCAACTACGAGCAGTACTTC. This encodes CASSYLPNYEQYF.

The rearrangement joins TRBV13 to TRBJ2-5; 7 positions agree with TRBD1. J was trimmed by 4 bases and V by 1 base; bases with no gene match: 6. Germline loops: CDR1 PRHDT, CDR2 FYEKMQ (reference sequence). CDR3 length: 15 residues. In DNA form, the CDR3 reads TGTGCCAGCAGCTTAGCCGACAGGGCAGGAGAGACCCAGTACTTC. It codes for CASSLADRAGETQYF.

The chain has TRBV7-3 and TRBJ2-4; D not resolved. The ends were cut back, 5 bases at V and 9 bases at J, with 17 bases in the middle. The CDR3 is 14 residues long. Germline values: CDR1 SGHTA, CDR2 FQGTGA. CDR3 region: CASSPMGDLGIQYF. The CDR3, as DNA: TGTGCCAGCAGCCCTATGGGCGACCTGGGCATTCAGTACTTC. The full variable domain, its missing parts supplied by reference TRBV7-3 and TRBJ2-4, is GAGVSQTPSNKVTEKGKYVELRCDPISGHTALYWYRQSLGQGPEFLIYFQGTGAADDSGLPNDRFFAVRPEGSVSTLKIQRTERGDSAVYLCASSPMGDLGIQYFGAGTRLSVL.

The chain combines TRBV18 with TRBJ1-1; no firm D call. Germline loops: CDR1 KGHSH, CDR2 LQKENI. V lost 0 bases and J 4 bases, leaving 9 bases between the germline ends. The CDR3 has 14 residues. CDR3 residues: CASSPPVGSTEAFF. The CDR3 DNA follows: TGTGCCAGCTCACCACCGGTGGGGAGCACTGAAGCTTTCTTT.

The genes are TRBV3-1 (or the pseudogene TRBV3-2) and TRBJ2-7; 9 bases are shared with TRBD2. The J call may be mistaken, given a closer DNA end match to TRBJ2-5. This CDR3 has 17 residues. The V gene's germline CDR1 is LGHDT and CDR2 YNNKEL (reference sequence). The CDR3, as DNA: TGTGCCAGCAGCCAAGATCTTTCTAGCGGGGTTAAAGAGACCCAGTACTTC. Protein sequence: CASSQDLSSGVKETQYF.

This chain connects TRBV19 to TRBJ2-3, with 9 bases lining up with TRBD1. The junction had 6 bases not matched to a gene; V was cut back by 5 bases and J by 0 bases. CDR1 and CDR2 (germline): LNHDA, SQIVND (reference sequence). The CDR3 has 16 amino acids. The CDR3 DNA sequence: TGTGCCAGTAGTTTGGGACAGGGCCCTAGCACAGATACGCAGTATTTT. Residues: CASSLGQGPSTDTQYF.

The CDR3 DNA sequence: TGTGCCAGCAGCCTCCGGGACAGGGGTCATTCACCCCTCCACTTT. Translating gives CASSLRDRGHSPLHF. The rearrangement joins TRBV11-2 to TRBJ1-6; 10 nucleotides line up with TRBD1. After removal of 5 bases from V and 8 bases from J, the junction contained 6 bases not matched to a gene. The CDR3 consists of 15 residues. The germline V gene encodes CDR1 SGHAT and CDR2 FQNNGV.

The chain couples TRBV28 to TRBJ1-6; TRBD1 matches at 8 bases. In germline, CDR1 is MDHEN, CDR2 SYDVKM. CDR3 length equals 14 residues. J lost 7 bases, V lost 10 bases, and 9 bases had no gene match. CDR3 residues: CATKQDRGNSPLHF. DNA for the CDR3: TGTGCCACGAAACAAGACAGGGGCAATTCACCCCTCCACTTT.

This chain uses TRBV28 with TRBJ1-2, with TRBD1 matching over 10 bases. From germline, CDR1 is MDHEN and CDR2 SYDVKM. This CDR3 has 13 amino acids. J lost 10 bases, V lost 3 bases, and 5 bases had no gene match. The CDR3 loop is CASSLRQGAVYTF. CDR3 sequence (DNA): TGTGCCAGCAGTTTGAGACAGGGGGCCGTCTACACCTTC.

CDR3 DNA: TGTGCCAGCAGCCAACCACTAGCGGTTTCCTACAATGAGCAGTTCTTC. Protein: CASSQPLAVSYNEQFF. V and J are TRBV4-2 and TRBJ2-1; TRBD2 aligns across 8 bases. V shed 2 bases and J 1 base; nucleotides not matched to a gene: 4. Germline loops: CDR1 LGHNA, CDR2 YNFKEQ. This CDR3 is 16 amino acids long.

The CDR3 DNA reads TGTGCCAGCAGCTCGGGTAGAGGTCAGAGTGAGCAGTTCTTC. This encodes CASSSGRGQSEQFF. The genes are TRBV7-2 and TRBJ2-1; D is undetermined. The CDR3 covers 14 residues. Trimming left V 4 bases short and J 9 bases short, with 16 bases between. The germline gives CDR1 SGHTA, CDR2 FQGNSA. Looking up the rest from reference TRBV7-2 and TRBJ2-1 gives the full variable domain: GAGVSQSPSNKVTEKGKDVELRCDPISGHTALYWYRQSLGQGLEFLIYFQGNSAPDKSGLPSDRFSAERTGGSVSTLTIQRTQQEDSAVYLCASSSGRGQSEQFFGPGTRLTVL.

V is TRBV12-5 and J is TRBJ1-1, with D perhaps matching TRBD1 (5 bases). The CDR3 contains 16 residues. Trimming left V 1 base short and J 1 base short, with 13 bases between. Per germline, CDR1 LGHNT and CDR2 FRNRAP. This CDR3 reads CASGLAGGTGNTEAFF. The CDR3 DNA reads TGTGCTAGTGGTTTGGCGGGGGGGACGGGGAACACTGAAGCTTTCTTT.

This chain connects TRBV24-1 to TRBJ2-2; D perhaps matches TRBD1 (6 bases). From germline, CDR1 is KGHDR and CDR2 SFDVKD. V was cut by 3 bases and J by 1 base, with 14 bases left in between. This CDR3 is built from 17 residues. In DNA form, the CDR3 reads TGTGCCACCAGTGATGCTGCAGGGGCCCTGAACACCGGGGAGCTGTTTTTT. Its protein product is CATSDAAGALNTGELFF.

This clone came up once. CDR3 region: CASSVGLAGGWDYSYEQYF. CDR3 coding DNA: TGTGCCAGCAGCGTAGGGCTAGCGGGAGGTTGGGATTACTCCTACGAGCAGTACTTC. The rearrangement links TRBV9 to TRBJ2-7; 11 bases line up with TRBD2. Germline CDR1 reads SGDLS; CDR2 reads YYNGEE. Losses at the gene ends were 0 bases for V and 0 bases for J; bases not matched to a gene: 11. There are 19 residues in the CDR3.

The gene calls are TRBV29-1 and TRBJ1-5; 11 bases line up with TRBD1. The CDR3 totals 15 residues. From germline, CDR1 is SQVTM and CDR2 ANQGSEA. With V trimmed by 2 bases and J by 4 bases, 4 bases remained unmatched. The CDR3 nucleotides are TGCAGCGTTGAATTCGGGACAGGGGGGAATCAGCCCCAGCATTTT. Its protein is CSVEFGTGGNQPQHF.

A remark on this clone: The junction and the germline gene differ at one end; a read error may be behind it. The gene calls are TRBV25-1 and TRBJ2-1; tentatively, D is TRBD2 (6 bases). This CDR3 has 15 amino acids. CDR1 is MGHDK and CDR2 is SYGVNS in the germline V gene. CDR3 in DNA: TGTGCCAGCTGTGAGTCGGGAGAGGCCTACAATGAGCAGTTCTTC. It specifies CASCESGEAYNEQFF.

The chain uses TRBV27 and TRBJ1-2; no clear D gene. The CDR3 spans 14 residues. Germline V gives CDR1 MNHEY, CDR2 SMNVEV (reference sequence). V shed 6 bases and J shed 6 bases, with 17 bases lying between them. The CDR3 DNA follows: TGTGCCAGCAGCCCCTATTACTTACCCAATGGCTACACCTTC. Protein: CASSPYYLPNGYTF.

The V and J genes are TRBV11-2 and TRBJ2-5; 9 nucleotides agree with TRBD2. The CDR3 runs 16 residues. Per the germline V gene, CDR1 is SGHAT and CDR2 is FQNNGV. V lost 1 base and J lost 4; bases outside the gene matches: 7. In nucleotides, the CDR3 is TGTGCCAGCAGCTTAGTTAGCGGGGGCCGGGTAGAGACCCAGTACTTC. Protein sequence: CASSLVSGGRVETQYF.

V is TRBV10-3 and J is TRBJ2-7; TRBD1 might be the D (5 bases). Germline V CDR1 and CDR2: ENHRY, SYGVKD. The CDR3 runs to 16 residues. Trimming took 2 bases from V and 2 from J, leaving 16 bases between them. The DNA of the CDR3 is TGTGCCATCAGTGAGCCAGGGTTTCACTCGGCCTACGAGCAGTACTTC. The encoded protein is CAISEPGFHSAYEQYF.

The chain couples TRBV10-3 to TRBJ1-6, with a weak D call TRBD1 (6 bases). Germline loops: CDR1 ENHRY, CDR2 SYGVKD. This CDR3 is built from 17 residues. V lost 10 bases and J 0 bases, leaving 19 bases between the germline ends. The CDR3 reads CATGQFRRGSYNSPLHF. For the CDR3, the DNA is TGTGCCACCGGACAGTTTAGGAGAGGCTCCTATAATTCACCCCTCCACTTT.

The CDR3, as DNA: TGTGCCAGCAGCGGCGACAGGATTTCTTATGGCTACACCTTC. This encodes CASSGDRISYGYTF. The chain joins TRBV9 to TRBJ1-2, with a weak D call TRBD1 (6 bases). The CDR3 extends over 14 amino acids. The germline V and J ends were trimmed by 3 bases and 5 bases, with 14 bases remaining between them. Germline V gives CDR1 SGDLS, CDR2 YYNGEE. The full variable domain, completed using reference TRBV9 and TRBJ1-2, is DSGVTQTPKHLITATGQRVTLRCSPRSGDLSVYWYQQSLDQGLQFLIQYYNGEERAKGNILERFSAQQFPDLHSELNLSSLELGDSALYFCASSGDRISYGYTFGSGTRLTVV.

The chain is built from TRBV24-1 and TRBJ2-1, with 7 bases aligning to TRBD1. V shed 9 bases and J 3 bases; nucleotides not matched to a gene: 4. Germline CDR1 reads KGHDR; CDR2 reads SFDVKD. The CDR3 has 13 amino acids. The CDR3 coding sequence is TGTGCCACCCGGCAGGGGGTCTACAATGAGCAGTTCTTC. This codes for CATRQGVYNEQFF.

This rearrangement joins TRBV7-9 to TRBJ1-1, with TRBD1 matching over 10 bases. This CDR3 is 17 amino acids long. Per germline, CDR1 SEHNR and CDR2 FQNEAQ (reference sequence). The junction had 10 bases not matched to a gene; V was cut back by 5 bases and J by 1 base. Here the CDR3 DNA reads TGTGCCAGCAGCCAGAGCCGGGACAGGGGCGAGAACACTGAAGCTTTCTTT. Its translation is CASSQSRDRGENTEAFF. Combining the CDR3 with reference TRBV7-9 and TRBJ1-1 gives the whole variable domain DTGVSQNPRHKITKRGQNVTFRCDPISEHNRLYWYRQTLGQGPEFLTYFQNEAQLEKSRLLSDRFSAERPKGSFSTLEIQRTEQGDSAMYLCASSQSRDRGENTEAFFGQGTRLTVV.

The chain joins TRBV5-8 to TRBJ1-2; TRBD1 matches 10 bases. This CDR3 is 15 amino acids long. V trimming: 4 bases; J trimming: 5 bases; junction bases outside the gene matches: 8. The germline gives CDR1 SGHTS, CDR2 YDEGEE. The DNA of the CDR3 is TGTGCCAGCAGCCAATACGGGACAGGGGTTTATGGCTACACCTTC. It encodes CASSQYGTGVYGYTF.